The next 4 T cell receptor beta chains were all read from a single sample in a study of metastatic and nonmetastatic thyroid tumors. Before thyroid surgery, none of the patients had received any treatment. TCRdb re-clonotyped the PCR reads via MiXCR. The sample shows 5,500 to 8,500 clones, roughly 34% of them seen only once. Sequencing was done on a sample of adjacent normal tissue. The receptor source for this set is a female donor with papillary thyroid cancer or a benign thyroid nodule (not recorded which). Some clones in this sample may be carry-over from other donors' samples.

The chain links TRBV7-8 to TRBJ2-7; 7 nucleotides align to TRBD2. CDR3 length equals 14 residues. V dropped 6 bases and J dropped 2; count of bases not matched to a gene: 7. From germline, CDR1 is SGHVS and CDR2 FQNEAQ. CDR3 protein: CASSRGDETYEQYF. The CDR3 DNA reads as TGTGCCAGCAGTCGGGGGGACGAGACCTACGAGCAGTACTTC.

This clone ranks as large. CDR3 residues: CASSDGTGGNEQFF. The CDR3, as DNA: TGTGCCAGCAGTGACGGGACAGGGGGCAATGAGCAGTTCTTC. The chain uses TRBV6-4 and TRBJ2-1; 11 nucleotides match TRBD1. With 2 bases clipped from V and 6 bases from J, the junction kept 0 bases outside the gene matches. This CDR3 has 14 residues. Germline V lookup: CDR1 MRHNA, CDR2 SNTAGT.

This sequence joins TRBV7-6 and TRBJ2-1; 9 nucleotides match TRBD2. The CDR3 length is 15 residues. V lost 2 bases and J lost 6; bases outside the gene matches: 5. The germline V gene encodes CDR1 SGHVS and CDR2 FNYEAQ. CDR3: CASSLTSGSSNEQFF. The CDR3 DNA sequence: TGTGCCAGCAGCTTAACTAGCGGGTCTTCCAATGAGCAGTTCTTC.

As for this clone: One end of the junction does not line up with germline, which may come from a read error. This sequence joins TRBV6-1 and TRBJ2-1; D gene uncertain. The CDR3 length is 16 residues. Per the germline V gene, CDR1 is MNHNS and CDR2 is SASEGT. The CDR3 protein is CASSGQGPLPYNEQFF. The CDR3 nucleotides read TGTGCCAGCAGTGGGCAAGGGCCCTTACCCTACAATGAGCAGTTCTTT.